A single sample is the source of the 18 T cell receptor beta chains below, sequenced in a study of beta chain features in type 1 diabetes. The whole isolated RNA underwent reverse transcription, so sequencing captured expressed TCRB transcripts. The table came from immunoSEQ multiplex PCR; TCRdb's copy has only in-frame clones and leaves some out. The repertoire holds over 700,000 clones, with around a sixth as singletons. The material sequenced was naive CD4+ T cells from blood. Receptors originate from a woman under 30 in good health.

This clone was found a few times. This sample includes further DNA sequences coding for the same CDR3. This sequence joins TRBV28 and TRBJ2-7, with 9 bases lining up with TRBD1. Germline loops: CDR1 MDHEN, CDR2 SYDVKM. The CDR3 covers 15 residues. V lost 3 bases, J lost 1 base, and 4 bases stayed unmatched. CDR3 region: CASSFPGQGSYEQYF. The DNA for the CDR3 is TGTGCCAGCAGTTTTCCGGGACAGGGATCCTACGAGCAGTACTTC.

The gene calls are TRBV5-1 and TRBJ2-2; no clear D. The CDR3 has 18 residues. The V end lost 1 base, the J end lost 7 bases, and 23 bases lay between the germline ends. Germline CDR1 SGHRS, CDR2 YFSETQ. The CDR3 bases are TGCGCCAGCAGCTTGATGCTGGGCCCCCACTTTTTAGGCGGGGAGCTGTTTTTT. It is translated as CASSLMLGPHFLGGELFF.

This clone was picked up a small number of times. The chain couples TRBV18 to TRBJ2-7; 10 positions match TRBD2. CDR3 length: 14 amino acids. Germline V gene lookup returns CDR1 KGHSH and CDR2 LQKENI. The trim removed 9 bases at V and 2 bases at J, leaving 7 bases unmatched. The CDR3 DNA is TGTGCCAGTCGTACTAGCGGGATTACCTACGAGCAGTACTTC. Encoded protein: CASRTSGITYEQYF.

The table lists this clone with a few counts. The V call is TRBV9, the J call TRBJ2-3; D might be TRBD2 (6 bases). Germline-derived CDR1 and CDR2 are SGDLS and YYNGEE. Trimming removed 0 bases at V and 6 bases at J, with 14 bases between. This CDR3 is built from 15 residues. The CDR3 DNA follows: TGTGCCAGCAGCGTAGAGTTCGGCGGGACGGATACGCAGTATTTT. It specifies CASSVEFGGTDTQYF.

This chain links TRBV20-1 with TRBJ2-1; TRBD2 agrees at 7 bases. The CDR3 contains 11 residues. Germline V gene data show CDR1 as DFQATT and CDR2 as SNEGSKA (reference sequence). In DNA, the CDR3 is TGCAGCCGGGAGGTGTACAATGAGCAGTTCTTC. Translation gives CSREVYNEQFF.

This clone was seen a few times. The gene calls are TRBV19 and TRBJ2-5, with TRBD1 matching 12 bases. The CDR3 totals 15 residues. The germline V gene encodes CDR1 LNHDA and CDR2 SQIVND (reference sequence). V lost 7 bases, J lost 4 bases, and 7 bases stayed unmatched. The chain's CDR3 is CASNPGDRGRETQYF. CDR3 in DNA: TGTGCCAGTAACCCAGGGGACAGGGGGCGAGAGACCCAGTACTTC.

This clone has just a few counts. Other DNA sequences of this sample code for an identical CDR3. The chain's CDR3 is CASSLRAGVTDTQYF. CDR3 in DNA: TGTGCCAGCAGCTTGAGGGCGGGAGTCACAGATACGCAGTATTTT. This chain uses TRBV5-4 with TRBJ2-3; 7 positions match TRBD2. The CDR3 extends over 15 amino acids. The ends lost 1 base at V and 2 bases at J; junction bases unmatched: 4. CDR1 and CDR2 from the germline V gene are SGHNT and YYREEE (reference sequence).

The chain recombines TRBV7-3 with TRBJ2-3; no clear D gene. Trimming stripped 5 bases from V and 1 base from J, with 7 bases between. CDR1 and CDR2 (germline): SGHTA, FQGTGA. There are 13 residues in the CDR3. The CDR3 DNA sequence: TGTGCCAGCAGCCCGAGCGGCACAGATACGCAGTATTTT. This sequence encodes CASSPSGTDTQYF.

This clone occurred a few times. CDR3 protein: CASSLVGGSVSYEQYF. CDR3 coding DNA: TGTGCCAGCAGCTTAGTCGGCGGGAGCGTCTCCTACGAGCAGTACTTC. The chain uses TRBV7-2 and TRBJ2-7; 7 nucleotides agree with TRBD2. Trimming removed 1 base from V and 0 bases from J; junction bases left unmatched: 6. CDR3 length: 16 amino acids. Germline V gene data show CDR1 as SGHTA and CDR2 as FQGNSA.

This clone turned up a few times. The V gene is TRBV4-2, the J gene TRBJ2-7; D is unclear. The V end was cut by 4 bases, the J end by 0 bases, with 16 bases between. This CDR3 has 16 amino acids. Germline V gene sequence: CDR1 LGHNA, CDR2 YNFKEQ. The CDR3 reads CASSPSLRVRSYEQYF. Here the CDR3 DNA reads TGTGCCAGCAGCCCCAGCCTACGGGTCCGCTCCTACGAGCAGTACTTC.

The CDR3 is CASSPLAGTNRNTEAFF. The CDR3 DNA sequence: TGTGCCAGCTCACCCCTCGCGGGGACAAACCGGAACACTGAAGCTTTCTTT. V gene TRBV18 combines with J gene TRBJ1-1; TRBD1 is a possible D gene (6 bases). The V gene lost 3 bases and the J gene lost 1 base, with 18 bases spanning the gap. Per germline, CDR1 KGHSH and CDR2 LQKENI. The CDR3 consists of 17 residues.

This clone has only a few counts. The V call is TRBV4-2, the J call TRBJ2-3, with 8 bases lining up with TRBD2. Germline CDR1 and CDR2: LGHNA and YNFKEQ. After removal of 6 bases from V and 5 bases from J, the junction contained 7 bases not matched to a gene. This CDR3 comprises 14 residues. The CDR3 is CASSPGGAGDTQYF. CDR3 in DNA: TGTGCCAGCAGTCCCGGGGGGGCAGGAGATACGCAGTATTTT.

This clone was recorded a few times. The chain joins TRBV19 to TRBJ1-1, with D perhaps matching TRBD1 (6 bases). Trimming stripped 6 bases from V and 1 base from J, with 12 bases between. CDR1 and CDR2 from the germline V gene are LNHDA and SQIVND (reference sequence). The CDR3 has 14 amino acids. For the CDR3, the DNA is TGTGCCAGTAGAATTTCGGGGGCGAACACTGAAGCTTTCTTT. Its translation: CASRISGANTEAFF. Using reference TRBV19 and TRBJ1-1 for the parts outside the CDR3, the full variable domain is DGGITQSPKYLFRKEGQNVTLSCEQNLNHDAMYWYRQDPGQGLRLIYYSQIVNDFQKGDIAEGYSVSREKKESFPLTVTSAQKNPTAFYLCASRISGANTEAFFGQGTRLTVV.

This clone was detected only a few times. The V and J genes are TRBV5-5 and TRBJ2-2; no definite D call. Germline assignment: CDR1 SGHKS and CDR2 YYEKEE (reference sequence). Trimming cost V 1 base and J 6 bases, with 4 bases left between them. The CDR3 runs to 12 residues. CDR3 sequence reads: CASSLYSGELFF. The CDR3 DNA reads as TGTGCCAGCAGCTTGTATTCCGGGGAGCTGTTTTTT. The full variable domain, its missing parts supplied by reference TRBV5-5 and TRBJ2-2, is DAGVTQSPTHLIKTRGQQVTLRCSPISGHKSVSWYQQVLGQGPQFIFQYYEKEERGRGNFPDRFSARQFPNYSSELNVNALLLGDSALYLCASSLYSGELFFGEGSRLTVL.

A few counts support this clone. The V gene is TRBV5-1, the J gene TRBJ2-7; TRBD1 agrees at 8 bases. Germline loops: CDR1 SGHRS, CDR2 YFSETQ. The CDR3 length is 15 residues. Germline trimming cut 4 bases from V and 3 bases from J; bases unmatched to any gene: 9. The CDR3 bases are TGCGCCAGCAGCCCCCGACAGGGGACTTACTACGAGCAGTACTTC. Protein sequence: CASSPRQGTYYEQYF.

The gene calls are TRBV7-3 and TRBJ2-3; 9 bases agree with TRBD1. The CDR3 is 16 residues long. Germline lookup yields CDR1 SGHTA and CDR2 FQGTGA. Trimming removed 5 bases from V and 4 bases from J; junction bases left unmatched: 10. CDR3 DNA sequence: TGTGCCAGCAGCCTGGGCGGGACAGGGTTACCAGATACGCAGTATTTT. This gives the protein CASSLGGTGLPDTQYF.

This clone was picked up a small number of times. The CDR3 sequence: CASSVSVSGSSSYNEQFF. CDR3 sequence (DNA): TGTGCCAGCAGCGTATCCGTTAGCGGGAGTTCATCCTACAATGAGCAGTTCTTC. The rearrangement links TRBV9 to TRBJ2-1, with TRBD2 matching 9 bases. Looked up from germline, CDR1 is SGDLS and CDR2 is YYNGEE. V lost 1 base, J lost 1 base, and 9 bases stayed unmatched. This CDR3 is built from 18 residues.

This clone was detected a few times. As DNA, the CDR3 is TGTGCCAGTAGTATCTTGTGGGCCCCCTCTGGGGCCAACGTCCTGACTTTC. Protein: CASSILWAPSGANVLTF. The chain combines TRBV19 with TRBJ2-6; D not certain. Deletions cut 3 bases from V and 0 bases from J, with 12 bases between. The CDR3 consists of 17 residues. Germline lookup yields CDR1 LNHDA and CDR2 SQIVND (reference sequence).